This is a list of T cell receptor beta chains from one sample in a study of blood T cell repertoires in COVID-19. The repertoire was sequenced with immunoSEQ multiplex PCR; TCRdb's copy has only in-frame clones and lacks some. The repertoire has about 130,000 clones, about four fifths of them found once; the top ten carry approximately 12%. The sample was peripheral blood. Receptor source: a woman aged 25 to 45 who had recovered from COVID-19. The CDR3 runs from the conserved cysteine through the conserved F or W. The D gene is left open where the match is weak. Not all rows give a size; the values are once, few, many and, for expanded clones, a class.

TRBV6-5	TRBJ2-3	.	.	TGTGCCAGCAGCCTCTCCGTTAGCACAGATACGCAGTATTTT	CASSLSVSTDTQYF
TRBV7-9	TRBJ2-1	.	few	TGTGCCAGCAGCTTAGGGCCATACAATGAGCAGTTCTTC	CASSLGPYNEQFF
TRBV4-1	TRBJ1-6	.	.	TGCGCCAGCAGCCGTCGGGAGGATTCACCCCTCCACTTT	CASSRREDSPLHF
TRBV7-2	TRBJ2-5	TRBD1	.	TGTGCCAGCAGCCAAGTGGACAGGGGAGTCCAAGAGACCCAGTACTTC	CASSQVDRGVQETQYF
TRBV18	TRBJ1-2	.	.	TGTGCCAGCTCACCACCCGGTGCCTATGGCTACACCTTC	CASSPPGAYGYTF
TRBV11-2	TRBJ1-2	TRBD1	.	TGTGCCAGCAGCTTAGTGGGACAGGGGGTCTCTGGCTACACCTTC	CASSLVGQGVSGYTF
TRBV7-8	TRBJ1-2	.	.	TGTGCCAGCAGCTTAGGCCCAGGTTTGTCCGGCTACACCTTC	CASSLGPGLSGYTF
TRBV6-5	TRBJ2-1	TRBD2	.	TGTGCCAGCAGTACTAGCGGGAACCAGCAGTTCTTC	CASSTSGNQQFF
TRBV3-1/TRBV3-2	TRBJ1-2	.	.	TGTGCCAGCAGCCAAGGTTATGCAGGGCCCTTTGGCTACACCTTC	CASSQGYAGPFGYTF
TRBV18	TRBJ2-5	.	.	TGTGCCAGCTCACCCGACAGCCGAGAGACCCAGTACTTC	CASSPDSRETQYF
TRBV5-1	TRBJ2-2	TRBD1	.	TGCGCCAGCAGCCCCCGCCGACAGGGGAACACCGGGGAGCTGTTTTTT	CASSPRRQGNTGELFF
TRBV12-3/TRBV12-4	TRBJ2-5	.	.	TGTGCCACAAAGGGGCAGATTCAAGAGACCCAGTACTTC	CATKGQIQETQYF
TRBV7-9	TRBJ1-5	.	.	TGTGCCAGCAGCTTAGAACACAGCGGGGGCAGGGGCAATCAGCCCCAGCATTTT	CASSLEHSGGRGNQPQHF
TRBV5-4	TRBJ2-3	.	.	TGTGCCAGCAGCTTGGAGACAGCCTTTCTGTATTTT	CASSLETAFLYF
TRBV20-1	TRBJ2-1	TRBD2	.	TGCAGTGCTAGTAGGACTAGCGGGAGGTACTCCTACAATGAGCAGTTCTTC	CSASRTSGRYSYNEQFF
TRBV25-1	TRBJ2-1	.	.	TGTGCCAGCAGTGAACGGCGGAGCACCTACAATGAGCAGTTCTTC	CASSERRSTYNEQFF